This T cell receptor (beta chain) was documented in a study of cytomegalovirus exposure and HLA in healthy donors. PCR primers comprised 60 Vbeta and 13 Jbeta primers. Only in-frame clones appear in the TCRdb table, and some are missing; sequencing was by immunoSEQ multiplex PCR. The repertoire consists of around 150,000 clones, with roughly 80% occurring once and the leading ten covering roughly 7.7%. Germline CDR1 is KGHSH and CDR2 is LQKENI. V lost 6 bases and J lost 0, with 6 bases in between. CDR3 length: 13 amino acids. This TCR came from a woman aged 25 to 39 in good health and CMV-seropositive. This chain joins TRBV18 and TRBJ2-1; D remains ambiguous. Source material: PBMCs. The CDR3 region is CASSLSSYNEQFF. The CDR3 coding sequence is TGTGCCAGCTCTCTAAGCTCCTACAATGAGCAGTTCTTC.